One sample yielded the 5 T cell receptor beta chains listed below, sequenced in a study of blood T cell repertoires in COVID-19. TCRdb's table, derived via immunoSEQ multiplex PCR, lists solely in-frame clones and lacks some. The data hold 150,000 to 200,000 clones, with 87% observed a single time. What was sequenced was PBMCs or T cells enriched from blood (not recorded which). The origin of the receptors is a human donor with acute COVID-19. The donor label of this sample is uncertain.

J is TRBJ2-1 and V is TRBV9; 14 bases fit TRBD2. Trimming at V came to 3 bases and at J to 10 bases, leaving 6 bases not matched to a gene. The CDR3 extends over 15 amino acids. The V gene's germline CDR1 is SGDLS and CDR2 YYNGEE. CDR3 residues: CASSEGLAGGGEQFF. The CDR3 bases are TGTGCCAGCAGCGAAGGACTAGCGGGGGGTGGGGAGCAGTTCTTC.

The V and J genes are TRBV3-1 (or the pseudogene TRBV3-2) and TRBJ2-3; D may be TRBD1 (5 bases). Trimming pared 4 bases from V and 6 bases from J, leaving 11 bases between. CDR3 length: 13 amino acids. In germline, CDR1 is LGHDT, CDR2 YNNKEL (reference sequence). The CDR3 sequence: CASSRQGGDTQYF. The CDR3, as DNA: TGTGCCAGCAGCCGCCAGGGTGGGGATACGCAGTATTTT.

V and J are TRBV7-9 and TRBJ1-1, with D unclear. Trimming pared 1 base from V and 0 bases from J, leaving 15 bases between. Germline V gene data show CDR1 as SEHNR and CDR2 as FQNEAQ (reference sequence). The CDR3 totals 17 residues. The CDR3 DNA follows: TGTGCCAGCAGCTTAGTTGATGTCGGGTTAATGAACACTGAAGCTTTCTTT. Translating gives CASSLVDVGLMNTEAFF. The full variable domain, with the rest looked up from reference TRBV7-9 and TRBJ1-1, is DTGVSQNPRHKITKRGQNVTFRCDPISEHNRLYWYRQTLGQGPEFLTYFQNEAQLEKSRLLSDRFSAERPKGSFSTLEIQRTEQGDSAMYLCASSLVDVGLMNTEAFFGQGTRLTVV.

The chain has TRBV3-1 (or the pseudogene TRBV3-2) and TRBJ2-7; the match to TRBD1 covers 10 bases. Looked up from germline, CDR1 is LGHDT and CDR2 is YNNKEL (reference sequence). This CDR3 comprises 15 residues. V lost 3 bases and J lost 9; bases outside the gene matches: 11. This CDR3 reads CASSHYLTGGGGQYF. The CDR3, as DNA: TGTGCCAGCAGCCATTATTTGACAGGGGGCGGAGGGCAGTACTTC.

This clone occurred once. The chain employs TRBV21-1 and TRBJ1-3; the DNA was not compared with TRBD1, the D call given in the table. TRBV21-1 is recorded as a pseudogene. This CDR3 is 17 amino acids long. As DNA, the CDR3 is TGTGCCAGCAGCAAAATCGACAGGCCACCCTCTGGAAACACCATATATTTT. Translation: CASSKIDRPPSGNTIYF.